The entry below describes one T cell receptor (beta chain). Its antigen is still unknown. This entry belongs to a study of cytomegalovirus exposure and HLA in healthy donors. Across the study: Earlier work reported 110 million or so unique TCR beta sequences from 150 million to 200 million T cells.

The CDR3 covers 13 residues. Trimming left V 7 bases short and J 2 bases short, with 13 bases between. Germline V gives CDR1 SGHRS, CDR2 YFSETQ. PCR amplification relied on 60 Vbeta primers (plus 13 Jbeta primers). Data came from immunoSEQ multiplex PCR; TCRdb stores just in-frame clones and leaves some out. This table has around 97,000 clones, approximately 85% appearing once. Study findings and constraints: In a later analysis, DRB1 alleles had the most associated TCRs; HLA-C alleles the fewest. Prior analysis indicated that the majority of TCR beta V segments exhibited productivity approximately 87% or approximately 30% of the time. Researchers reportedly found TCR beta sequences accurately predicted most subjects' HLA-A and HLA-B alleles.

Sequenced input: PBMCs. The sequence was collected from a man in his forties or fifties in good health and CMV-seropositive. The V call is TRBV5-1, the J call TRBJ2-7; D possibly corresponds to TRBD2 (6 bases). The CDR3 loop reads CASGGVEAYEQYF. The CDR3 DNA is TGCGCCAGCGGAGGGGTCGAAGCCTACGAGCAGTACTTC.